This TCR beta chain was documented in a study of blood T cells in healthy people across ages. Between the trimmed V and J ends, which lost 4 bases and 10 bases, there was a span of 15 bases. The CDR3 loop spans 13 amino acids. Looked up from germline, CDR1 is SGHTA and CDR2 is FQGNSA. In its sample, this clonotype was seen a few times. PCR was performed a second time for about 7 to 12 cycles using a sample-barcoded 5' primer and a J-beta primer mix. MiXCR was run by TCRdb on the 5' RACE reads, yielding one entry per CDR3 protein. The profile covers approximately 1,700,000 distinct CDR3 sequences, with approximately 39% appearing a single time and 20% to 25% taken by the ten largest.

Sequencing input: blood. J is TRBJ2-3 and V is TRBV7-2; possible D gene TRBD1, 5 bases. This clonotype was obtained from a human donor in good health. The CDR3 loop reads CASSSGILAPQYF. The CDR3 bases are TGTGCCAGCAGCTCAGGGATTCTCGCTCCGCAGTATTTT.